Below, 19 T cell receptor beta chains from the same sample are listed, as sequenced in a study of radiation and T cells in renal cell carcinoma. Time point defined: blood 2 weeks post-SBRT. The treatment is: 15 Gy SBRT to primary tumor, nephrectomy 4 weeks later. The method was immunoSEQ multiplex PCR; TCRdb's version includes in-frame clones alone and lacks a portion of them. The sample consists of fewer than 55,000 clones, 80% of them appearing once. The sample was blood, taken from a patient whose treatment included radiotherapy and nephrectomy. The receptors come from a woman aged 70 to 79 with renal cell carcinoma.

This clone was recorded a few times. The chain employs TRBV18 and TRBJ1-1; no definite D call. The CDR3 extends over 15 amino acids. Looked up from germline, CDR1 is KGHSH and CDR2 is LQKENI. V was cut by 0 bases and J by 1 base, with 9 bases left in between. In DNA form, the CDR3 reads TGTGCCAGCTCACCACCCCTCATGGGGAACACTGAAGCTTTCTTT. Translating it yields CASSPPLMGNTEAFF.

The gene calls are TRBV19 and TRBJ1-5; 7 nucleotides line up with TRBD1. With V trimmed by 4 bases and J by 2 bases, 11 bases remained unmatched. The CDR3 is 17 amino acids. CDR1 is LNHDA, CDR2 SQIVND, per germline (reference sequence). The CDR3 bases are TGTGCCAGTAGTACCGGCGAGGGGGCTAGGCGCAATCAGCCCCAGCATTTT. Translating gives CASSTGEGARRNQPQHF. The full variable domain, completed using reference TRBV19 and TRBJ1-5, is DGGITQSPKYLFRKEGQNVTLSCEQNLNHDAMYWYRQDPGQGLRLIYYSQIVNDFQKGDIAEGYSVSREKKESFPLTVTSAQKNPTAFYLCASSTGEGARRNQPQHFGDGTRLSIL.

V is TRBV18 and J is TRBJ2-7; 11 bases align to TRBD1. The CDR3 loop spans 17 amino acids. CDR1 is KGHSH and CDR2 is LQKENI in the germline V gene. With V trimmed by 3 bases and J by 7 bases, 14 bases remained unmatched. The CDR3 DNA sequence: TGTGCCAGCTCACCTCATCCTTTAGGACAGGGGGCGCGGGAGCAGTACTTC. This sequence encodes CASSPHPLGQGAREQYF.

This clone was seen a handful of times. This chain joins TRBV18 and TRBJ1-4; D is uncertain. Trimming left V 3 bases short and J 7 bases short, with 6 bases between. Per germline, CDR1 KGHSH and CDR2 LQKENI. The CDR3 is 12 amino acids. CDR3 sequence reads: CASSPQGEKLFF. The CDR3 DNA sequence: TGTGCCAGCTCACCCCAAGGTGAAAAACTGTTTTTT.

CDR3 DNA sequence: TGTGCCATACAGCCGAACACTGAAGCTTTCTTT. This sequence encodes CAIQPNTEAFF. V and J are TRBV6-5 and TRBJ1-1; no definite D call. CDR3 length: 11 residues. CDR1 and CDR2 from the germline V gene are MNHEY and SVGAGI. V was clipped by 10 bases and J by 1 base, with 7 bases between them.

The CDR3 DNA is TGTGCCAGTAGTCCAGGTCGGCTCAGCTTAGGCGCGGAGACCCAGTACTTC. Protein sequence: CASSPGRLSLGAETQYF. The V and J genes are TRBV19 and TRBJ2-5; no firm D call. This CDR3 is built from 17 residues. Trimming shortened V by 5 bases and J by 5 bases, and 24 bases separated the two germline ends. CDR1 and CDR2 (germline): LNHDA, SQIVND (reference sequence).

CDR3 loop: CASSRSGLSGANVLTF. CDR3 coding DNA: TGCGCCAGCAGCCGCTCTGGGCTCTCTGGGGCCAACGTCCTGACTTTC. This sequence joins TRBV5-1 and TRBJ2-6; D call uncertain. Looked up from germline, CDR1 is SGHRS and CDR2 is YFSETQ. Trimming removed 4 bases from V and 0 bases from J, with 11 bases in between. CDR3 size: 16 residues.

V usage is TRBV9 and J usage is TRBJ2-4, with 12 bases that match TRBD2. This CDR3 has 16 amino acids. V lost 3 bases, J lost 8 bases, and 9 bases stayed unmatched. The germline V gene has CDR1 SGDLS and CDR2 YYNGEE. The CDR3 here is CASSALAGGPQDIQYF. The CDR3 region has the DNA TGTGCCAGCAGCGCCCTAGCGGGGGGGCCTCAGGACATTCAGTACTTC.

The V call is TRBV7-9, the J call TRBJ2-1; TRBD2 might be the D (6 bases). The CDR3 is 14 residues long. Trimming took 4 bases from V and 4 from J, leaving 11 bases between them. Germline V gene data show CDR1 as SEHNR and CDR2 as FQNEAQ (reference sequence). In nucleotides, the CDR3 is TGTGCCAGCAGCTACCTTAGCGGATACAATGAGCAGTTCTTC. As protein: CASSYLSGYNEQFF.

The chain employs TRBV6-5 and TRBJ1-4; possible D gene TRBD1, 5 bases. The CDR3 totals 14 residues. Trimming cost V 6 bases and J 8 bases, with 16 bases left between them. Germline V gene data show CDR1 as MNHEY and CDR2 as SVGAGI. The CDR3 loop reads CASSGTREREKLFF. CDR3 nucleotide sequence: TGTGCCAGCAGCGGGACCCGGGAGAGGGAAAAACTGTTTTTT.

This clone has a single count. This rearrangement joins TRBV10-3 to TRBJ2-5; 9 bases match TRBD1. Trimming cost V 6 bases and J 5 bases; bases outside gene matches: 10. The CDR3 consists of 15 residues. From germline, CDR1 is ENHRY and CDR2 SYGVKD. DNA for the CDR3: TGTGCCATCAGAGGAACCGGGACAGGGCACGAGACCCAGTACTTC. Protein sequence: CAIRGTGTGHETQYF.

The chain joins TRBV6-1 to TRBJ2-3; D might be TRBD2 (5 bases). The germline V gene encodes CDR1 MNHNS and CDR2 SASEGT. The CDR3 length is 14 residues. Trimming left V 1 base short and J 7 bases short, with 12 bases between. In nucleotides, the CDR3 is TGTGCCAGCAGTGAAGGCCGCGGGCGAAATACGCAGTATTTT. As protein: CASSEGRGRNTQYF.

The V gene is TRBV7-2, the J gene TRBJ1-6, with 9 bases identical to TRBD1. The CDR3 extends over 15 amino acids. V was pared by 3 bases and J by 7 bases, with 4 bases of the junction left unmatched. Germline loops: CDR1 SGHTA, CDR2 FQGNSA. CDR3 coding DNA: TGTGCCAGCAGCTTGCAGGGGACAGGGAATTCACCCCTCCACTTT. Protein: CASSLQGTGNSPLHF.

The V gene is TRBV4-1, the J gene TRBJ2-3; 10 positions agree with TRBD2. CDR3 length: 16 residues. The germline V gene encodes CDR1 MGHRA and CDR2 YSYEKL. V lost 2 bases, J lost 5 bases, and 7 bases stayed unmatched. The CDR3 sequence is CASSQYLAGVLDTQYF. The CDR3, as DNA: TGCGCCAGCAGCCAATACCTAGCGGGAGTGCTAGATACGCAGTATTTT.

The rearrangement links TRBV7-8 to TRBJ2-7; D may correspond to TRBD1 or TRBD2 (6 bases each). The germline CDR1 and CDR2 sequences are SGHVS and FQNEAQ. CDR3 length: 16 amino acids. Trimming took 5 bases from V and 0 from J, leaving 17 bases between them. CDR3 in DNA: TGTGCCAGCAGCCCCCGGAGGGCAGGGGCCTCCTACGAGCAGTACTTC. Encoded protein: CASSPRRAGASYEQYF.

The CDR3 DNA sequence: TGTGCCAGCAGAATGAGACAGGGGGCGCGCAATCAGCCCCAGCATTTT. Residues: CASRMRQGARNQPQHF. This rearrangement joins TRBV21-1 to TRBJ1-5; the DNA was not used to check the table's D call, TRBD1. TRBV21-1 counts as a pseudogene. CDR3 length: 16 residues.

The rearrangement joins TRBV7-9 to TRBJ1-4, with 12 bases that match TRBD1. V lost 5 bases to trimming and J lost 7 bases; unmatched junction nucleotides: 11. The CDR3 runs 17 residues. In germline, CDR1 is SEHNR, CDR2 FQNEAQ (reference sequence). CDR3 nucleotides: TGTGCCAGCAGCGCAGGGACAGGGGGCTCACGTAGTGAAAAACTGTTTTTT. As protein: CASSAGTGGSRSEKLFF.

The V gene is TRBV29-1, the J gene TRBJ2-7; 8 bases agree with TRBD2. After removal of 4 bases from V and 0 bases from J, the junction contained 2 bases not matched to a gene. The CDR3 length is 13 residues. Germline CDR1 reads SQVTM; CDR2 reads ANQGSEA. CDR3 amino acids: CSVASGLSYEQYF. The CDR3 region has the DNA TGCAGCGTTGCTAGCGGGCTCTCCTACGAGCAGTACTTC.

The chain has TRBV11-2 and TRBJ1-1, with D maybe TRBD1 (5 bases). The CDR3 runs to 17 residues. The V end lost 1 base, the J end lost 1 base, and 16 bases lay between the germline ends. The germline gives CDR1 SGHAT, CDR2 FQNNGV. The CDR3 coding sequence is TGTGCCAGCAGCTTAGTGCAGGGTCCCTATTCGAACACTGAAGCTTTCTTT. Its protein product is CASSLVQGPYSNTEAFF.